Listed here are 13 T cell receptor beta chains from one sample, sequenced in a study of cytomegalovirus exposure and HLA in healthy donors. In the PCR, 60 Vbeta and 13 Jbeta primers were used. Data came from immunoSEQ multiplex PCR; TCRdb stores just in-frame clones and leaves some out. This table holds 250,000 to 350,000 clones, 86% found once. The sequencing input was PBMCs. These receptors came from a man aged 40-55 years in good health and CMV-seropositive.

The chain is built from TRBV4-1 and TRBJ2-7; D perhaps matches TRBD1 (7 bases). V gave up 4 bases and J gave up 3 bases, with 16 bases separating them. CDR3 size: 15 residues. The V gene's germline CDR1 is MGHRA and CDR2 YSYEKL. CDR3 DNA sequence: TGCGCCAGCAGCCCTCAGGGGGGACGCAGCTACGAGCAGTACTTC. Encoded protein: CASSPQGGRSYEQYF.

The V call is TRBV7-2, the J call TRBJ2-1; the match to TRBD2 covers 12 bases. V was clipped by 4 bases and J by 8 bases; unmatched bases: 6. The CDR3 consists of 15 residues. The germline V gene encodes CDR1 SGHTA and CDR2 FQGNSA. CDR3 DNA: TGTGCCAGCAGCTCAGGACTAGCGGGATGGGATGAGCAGTTCTTC. Its translation is CASSSGLAGWDEQFF.

The genes are TRBV4-1 and TRBJ2-5, with TRBD2 matching 13 bases. Losses at the gene ends were 0 bases for V and 5 bases for J; bases not matched to a gene: 9. This CDR3 comprises 18 residues. Looked up from germline, CDR1 is MGHRA and CDR2 is YSYEKL. The CDR3 nucleotides read TGCGCCAGCAGCCAAGACCCCCGGACTAGCGGGAGTGAGGAGACCCAGTACTTC. It yields the protein CASSQDPRTSGSEETQYF.

Concerning this clone: The junction departs from the called germline gene at one end, perhaps through a read error. This chain joins TRBV7-9 and TRBJ2-7, with TRBD2 matching 7 bases. Germline V gene data show CDR1 as SEHNR and CDR2 as FQNEAQ (reference sequence). This CDR3 has 14 amino acids. CDR3 sequence: CSSSSQAGTYEQYF. The CDR3 DNA reads as TGTTCCAGCAGCTCGCAAGCGGGAACCTACGAGCAGTACTTC.

The genes are TRBV19 and TRBJ1-1; TRBD1 matches 8 bases. V gave up 0 bases and J gave up 4 bases; unmatched junction bases: 10. The germline gives CDR1 LNHDA, CDR2 SQIVND (reference sequence). CDR3 length: 17 amino acids. The CDR3 nucleotides read TGTGCCAGTAGTATAGACCCGACAGGGGAATGGGTCACTGAAGCTTTCTTT. It encodes CASSIDPTGEWVTEAFF.

The chain links TRBV18 to TRBJ2-7; 10 positions match TRBD1. Germline-derived CDR1 and CDR2 are KGHSH and LQKENI. Losses at the gene ends were 3 bases for V and 6 bases for J; bases not matched to a gene: 5. This CDR3 contains 14 residues. The chain's CDR3 is CASSPGTGASEQYF. Written as DNA, the CDR3 is TGTGCCAGCTCACCTGGGACAGGGGCCTCCGAGCAGTACTTC. Full variable domain (remainder filled in from reference TRBV18 and TRBJ2-7): NAGVMQNPRHLVRRRGQEARLRCSPMKGHSHVYWYRQLPEEGLKFMVYLQKENIIDESGMPKERFSAEFPKEGPSILRIQQVVRGDSAAYFCASSPGTGASEQYFGPGTRLTVT.

The chain carries TRBV15 and TRBJ1-2, with 12 bases lining up with TRBD1. This CDR3 has 16 amino acids. Germline loops: CDR1 LNHNV, CDR2 YYDKDF (reference sequence). The ends lost 4 bases at V and 4 bases at J; junction bases unmatched: 7. CDR3: CATSTTGTGGIYGYTF. CDR3 DNA sequence: TGTGCCACCAGCACCACCGGGACAGGGGGCATCTATGGCTACACCTTC.

V is TRBV29-1 and J is TRBJ1-3; D is ambiguous. Germline V gives CDR1 SQVTM, CDR2 ANQGSEA. The CDR3 covers 12 residues. Trimming cost V 7 bases and J 8 bases, with 15 bases left between them. The CDR3 is CSAGAARDTIYF. The CDR3 DNA reads TGCAGCGCTGGAGCCGCCCGGGACACCATATATTTT.

This clone was found once. The chain is built from TRBV15 and TRBJ2-6; D not certain. From germline, CDR1 is LNHNV and CDR2 YYDKDF (reference sequence). V was shortened by 0 bases and J by 1 base, with 7 bases between the two germline ends. The CDR3 runs 16 residues. The CDR3 DNA reads as TGTGCCACCAGCAGAGATTACCAGTCTGGGGCCAACGTCCTGACTTTC. Translated, it gives CATSRDYQSGANVLTF.

This rearrangement joins TRBV19 to TRBJ1-1; D unresolved. The CDR3 length is 13 residues. Between the trimmed V and J ends, which lost 5 bases and 10 bases, there was a span of 17 bases. Germline loops: CDR1 LNHDA, CDR2 SQIVND (reference sequence). This CDR3 is CASSARARETAFF. The CDR3 DNA reads as TGTGCCAGTAGTGCCCGGGCCCGGGAAACAGCTTTCTTT.

The chain has TRBV7-9 and TRBJ2-7, with 8 bases matching TRBD2. CDR3 length: 14 amino acids. Per the germline V gene, CDR1 is SEHNR and CDR2 is FQNEAQ (reference sequence). After removal of 4 bases from V and 7 bases from J, the junction contained 9 bases not matched to a gene. DNA of the CDR3: TGTGCCAGCAGCTGGACGGTCGGGGGGGGAGAGCAGTACTTC. It codes for CASSWTVGGGEQYF.

The CDR3 DNA reads TGTGCCAGCAGCTTAATGAGTGGGACAGCCACGGATACGCAGTATTTT. This gives the protein CASSLMSGTATDTQYF. The chain combines TRBV7-3 with TRBJ2-3; TRBD1 aligns across 7 bases. V shed 1 base, J shed 6 bases, and the junction held 10 bases outside the gene matches. Germline CDR1 reads SGHTA; CDR2 reads FQGTGA. The CDR3 contains 16 residues.

The J gene is TRBJ2-1, the V gene TRBV7-9; 8 positions match TRBD2. Germline V gives CDR1 SEHNR, CDR2 FQNEAQ (reference sequence). After removal of 2 bases from V and 6 bases from J, the junction contained 6 bases not matched to a gene. The CDR3 runs to 15 residues. CDR3 loop: CASSLSSGSFNEQFF. CDR3 nucleotide sequence: TGTGCCAGCAGCTTATCGAGCGGGAGTTTCAATGAGCAGTTCTTC.